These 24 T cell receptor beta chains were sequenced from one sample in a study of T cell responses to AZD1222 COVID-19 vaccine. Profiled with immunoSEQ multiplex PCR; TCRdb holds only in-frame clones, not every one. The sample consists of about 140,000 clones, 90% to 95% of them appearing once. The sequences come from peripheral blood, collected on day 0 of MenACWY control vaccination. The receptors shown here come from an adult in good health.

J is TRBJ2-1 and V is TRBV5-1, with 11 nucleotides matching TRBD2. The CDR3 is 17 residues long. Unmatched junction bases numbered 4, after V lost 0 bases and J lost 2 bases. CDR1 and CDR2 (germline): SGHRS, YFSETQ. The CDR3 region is CASSLGSGRVPYNEQFF. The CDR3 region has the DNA TGCGCCAGCAGCTTGGGTAGCGGGAGGGTCCCCTACAATGAGCAGTTCTTC. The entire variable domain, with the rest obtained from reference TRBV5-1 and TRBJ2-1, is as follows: KAGVTQTPRYLIKTRGQQVTLSCSPISGHRSVSWYQQTPGQGLQFLFEYFSETQRNKGNFPGRFSGRQFSNSRSEMNVSTLELGDSALYLCASSLGSGRVPYNEQFFGPGTRLTVL.

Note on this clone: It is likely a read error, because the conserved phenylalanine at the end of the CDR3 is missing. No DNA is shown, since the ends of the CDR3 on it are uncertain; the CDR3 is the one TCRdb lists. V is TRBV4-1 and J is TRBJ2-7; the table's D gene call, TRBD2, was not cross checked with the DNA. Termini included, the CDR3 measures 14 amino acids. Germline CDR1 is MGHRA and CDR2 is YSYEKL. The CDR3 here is CASSGPHPARSSGN.

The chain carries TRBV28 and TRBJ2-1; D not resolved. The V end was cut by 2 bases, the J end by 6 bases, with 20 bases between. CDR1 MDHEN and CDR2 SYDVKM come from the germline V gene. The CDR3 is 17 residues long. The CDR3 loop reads CASSLVGGRVFSNEQFF. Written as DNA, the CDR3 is TGTGCCAGCAGTTTAGTGGGCGGCCGAGTTTTTTCCAATGAGCAGTTCTTC. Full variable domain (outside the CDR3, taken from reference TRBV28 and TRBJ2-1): DVKVTQSSRYLVKRTGEKVFLECVQDMDHENMFWYRQDPGLGLRLIYFSYDVKMKEKGDIPEGYSVSREKKERFSLILESASTNQTSMYLCASSLVGGRVFSNEQFFGPGTRLTVL.

The CDR3 here is CASSLGPLAGGPHEQFF. CDR3 bases: TGTGCCAGCAGCTTAGGCCCTCTAGCGGGAGGGCCTCATGAGCAGTTCTTC. This chain links TRBV7-3 with TRBJ2-1, with 12 bases identical to TRBD2. V was pared by 2 bases and J by 8 bases, with 10 bases of the junction left unmatched. CDR3 length: 17 residues. The germline V gene encodes CDR1 SGHTA and CDR2 FQGTGA.

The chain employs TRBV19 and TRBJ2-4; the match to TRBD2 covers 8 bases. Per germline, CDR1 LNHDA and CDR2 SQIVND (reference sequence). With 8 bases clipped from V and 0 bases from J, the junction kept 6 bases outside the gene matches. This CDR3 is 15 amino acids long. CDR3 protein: CASAGLAGAKNIQYF. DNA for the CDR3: TGTGCCAGTGCCGGGCTAGCGGGAGCCAAAAACATTCAGTACTTC.

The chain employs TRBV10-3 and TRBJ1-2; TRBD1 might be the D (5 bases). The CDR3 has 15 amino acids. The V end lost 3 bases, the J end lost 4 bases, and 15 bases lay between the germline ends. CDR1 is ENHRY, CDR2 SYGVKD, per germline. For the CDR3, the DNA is TGTGCCATCAGTGATACTGAGACAGAAAGCTATGGCTACACCTTC. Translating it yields CAISDTETESYGYTF.

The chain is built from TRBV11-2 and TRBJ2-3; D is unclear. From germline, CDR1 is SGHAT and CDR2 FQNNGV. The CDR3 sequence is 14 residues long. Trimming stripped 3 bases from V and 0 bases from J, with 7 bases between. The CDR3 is CASSFGISTDTQYF. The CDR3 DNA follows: TGTGCCAGCAGCTTTGGCATTAGCACAGATACGCAGTATTTT.

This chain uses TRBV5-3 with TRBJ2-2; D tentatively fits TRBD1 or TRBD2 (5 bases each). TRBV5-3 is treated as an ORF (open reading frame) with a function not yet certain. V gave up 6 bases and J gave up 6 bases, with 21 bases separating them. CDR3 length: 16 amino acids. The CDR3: CARTPGGRRKPGELFF. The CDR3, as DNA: TGTGCCAGAACCCCTGGGGGACGGCGGAAACCCGGGGAGCTGTTTTTT.

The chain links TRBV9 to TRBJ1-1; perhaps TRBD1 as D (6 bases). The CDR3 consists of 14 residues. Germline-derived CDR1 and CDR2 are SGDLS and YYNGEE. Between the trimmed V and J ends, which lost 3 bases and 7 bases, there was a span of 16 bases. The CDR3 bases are TGTGCCAGCAGCGGAGACCACCTACAGGGTGAAGCTTTCTTT. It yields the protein CASSGDHLQGEAFF.

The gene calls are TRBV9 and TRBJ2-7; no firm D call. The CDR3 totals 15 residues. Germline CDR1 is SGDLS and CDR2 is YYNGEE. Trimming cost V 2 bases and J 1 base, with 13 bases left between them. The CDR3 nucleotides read TGTGCCAGCAGCGTGAGGACCGAACCTTCCTACGAGCAGTACTTC. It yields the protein CASSVRTEPSYEQYF.

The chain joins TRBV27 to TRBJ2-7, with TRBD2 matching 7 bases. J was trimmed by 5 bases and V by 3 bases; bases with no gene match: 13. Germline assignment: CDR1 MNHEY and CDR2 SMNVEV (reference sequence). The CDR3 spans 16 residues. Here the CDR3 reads CASSFFFRGSNDEQYF. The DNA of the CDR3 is TGTGCCAGCAGTTTCTTTTTTCGCGGGAGTAACGACGAGCAGTACTTC.

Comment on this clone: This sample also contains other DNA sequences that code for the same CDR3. The CDR3 DNA sequence: TGTGCCAGCAGTCCGGGACAGGGGTATGGCTACACCTTC. Translated: CASSPGQGYGYTF. The V gene is TRBV7-2, the J gene TRBJ1-2; 10 positions agree with TRBD1. With V trimmed by 6 bases and J by 5 bases, 3 bases remained unmatched. From germline, CDR1 is SGHTA and CDR2 FQGNSA. This CDR3 has 13 amino acids. The whole variable domain, filled in from reference TRBV7-2 and TRBJ1-2, reads GAGVSQSPSNKVTEKGKDVELRCDPISGHTALYWYRQSLGQGLEFLIYFQGNSAPDKSGLPSDRFSAERTGGSVSTLTIQRTQQEDSAVYLCASSPGQGYGYTFGSGTRLTVV.

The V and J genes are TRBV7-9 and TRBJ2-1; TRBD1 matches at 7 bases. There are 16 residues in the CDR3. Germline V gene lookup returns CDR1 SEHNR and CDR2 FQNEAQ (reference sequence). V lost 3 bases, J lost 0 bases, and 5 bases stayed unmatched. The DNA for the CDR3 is TGTGCCAGCAGCTTTTTTAGGGGGCTCTCCTACAATGAGCAGTTCTTC. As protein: CASSFFRGLSYNEQFF.

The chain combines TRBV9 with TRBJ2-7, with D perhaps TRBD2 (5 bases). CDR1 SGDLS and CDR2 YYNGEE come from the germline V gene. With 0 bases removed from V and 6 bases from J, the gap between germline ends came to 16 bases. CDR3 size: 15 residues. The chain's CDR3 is CASSVAPTTSAEQYF. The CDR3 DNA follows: TGTGCCAGCAGCGTAGCTCCCACCACTAGTGCCGAGCAGTACTTC.

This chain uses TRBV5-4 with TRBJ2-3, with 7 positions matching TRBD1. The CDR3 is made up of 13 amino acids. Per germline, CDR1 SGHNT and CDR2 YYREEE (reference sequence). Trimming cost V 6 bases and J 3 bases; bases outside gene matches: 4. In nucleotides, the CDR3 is TGTGCCAGCAAGGGACAGCAAACAGATACGCAGTATTTT. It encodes CASKGQQTDTQYF.

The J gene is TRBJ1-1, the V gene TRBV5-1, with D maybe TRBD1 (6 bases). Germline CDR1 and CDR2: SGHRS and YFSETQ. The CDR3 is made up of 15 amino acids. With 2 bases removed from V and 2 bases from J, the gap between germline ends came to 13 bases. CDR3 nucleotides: TGCGCCAGCAGCTTAGGGACATTCCTTAACACTGAAGCTTTCTTT. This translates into CASSLGTFLNTEAFF.

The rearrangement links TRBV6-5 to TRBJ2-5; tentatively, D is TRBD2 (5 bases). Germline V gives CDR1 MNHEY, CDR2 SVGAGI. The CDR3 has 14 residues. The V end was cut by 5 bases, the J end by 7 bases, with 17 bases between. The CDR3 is CASSPHLEAATQYF. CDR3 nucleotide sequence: TGTGCCAGCAGTCCCCACCTGGAAGCGGCGACCCAGTACTTC.

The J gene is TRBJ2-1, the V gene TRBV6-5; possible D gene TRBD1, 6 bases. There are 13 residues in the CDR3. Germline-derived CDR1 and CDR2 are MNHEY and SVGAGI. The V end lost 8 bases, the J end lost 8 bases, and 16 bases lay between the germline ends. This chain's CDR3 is CASPYTGCDEQFF. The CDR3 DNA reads TGTGCCAGCCCTTATACAGGGTGCGATGAGCAGTTCTTC.

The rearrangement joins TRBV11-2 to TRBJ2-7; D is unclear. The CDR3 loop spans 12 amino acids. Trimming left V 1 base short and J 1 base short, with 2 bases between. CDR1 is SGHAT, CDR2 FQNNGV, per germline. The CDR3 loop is CASSLVSYEQYF. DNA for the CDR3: TGTGCCAGCAGCTTAGTGTCCTACGAGCAGTACTTC.

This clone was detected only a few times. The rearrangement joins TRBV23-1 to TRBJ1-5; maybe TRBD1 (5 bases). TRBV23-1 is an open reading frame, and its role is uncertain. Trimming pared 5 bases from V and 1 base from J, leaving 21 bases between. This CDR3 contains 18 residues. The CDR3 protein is CASSGGEWGRKSNQPQHF. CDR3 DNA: TGCGCCAGCAGTGGGGGGGAATGGGGTAGAAAGAGCAATCAGCCCCAGCATTTT.

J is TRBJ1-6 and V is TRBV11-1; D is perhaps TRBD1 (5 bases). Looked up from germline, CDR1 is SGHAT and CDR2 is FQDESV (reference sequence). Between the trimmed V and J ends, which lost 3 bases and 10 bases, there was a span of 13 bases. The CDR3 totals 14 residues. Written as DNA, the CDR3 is TGTGCCAGCAGCTTGGTCAGCGGGGGGTCACCCCTCCACTTT. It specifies CASSLVSGGSPLHF.

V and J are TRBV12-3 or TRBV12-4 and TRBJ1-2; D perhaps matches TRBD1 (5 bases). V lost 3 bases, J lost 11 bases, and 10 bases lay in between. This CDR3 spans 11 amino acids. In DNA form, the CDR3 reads TGTGCCAGCAGTTTTCAGGGACGGTACACCTTC. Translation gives CASSFQGRYTF.

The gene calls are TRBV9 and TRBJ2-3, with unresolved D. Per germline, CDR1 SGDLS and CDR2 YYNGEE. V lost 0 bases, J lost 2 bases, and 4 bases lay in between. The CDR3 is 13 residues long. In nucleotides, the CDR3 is TGTGCCAGCAGCGTAGTCAACACAGATACGCAGTATTTT. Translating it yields CASSVVNTDTQYF.

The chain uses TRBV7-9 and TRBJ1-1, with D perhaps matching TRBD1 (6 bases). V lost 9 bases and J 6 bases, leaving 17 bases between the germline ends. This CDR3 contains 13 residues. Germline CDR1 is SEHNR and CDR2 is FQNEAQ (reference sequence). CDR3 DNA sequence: TGTGCCAGTGAACAGGGCGAGATCTCTGAAGCTTTCTTT. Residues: CASEQGEISEAFF.